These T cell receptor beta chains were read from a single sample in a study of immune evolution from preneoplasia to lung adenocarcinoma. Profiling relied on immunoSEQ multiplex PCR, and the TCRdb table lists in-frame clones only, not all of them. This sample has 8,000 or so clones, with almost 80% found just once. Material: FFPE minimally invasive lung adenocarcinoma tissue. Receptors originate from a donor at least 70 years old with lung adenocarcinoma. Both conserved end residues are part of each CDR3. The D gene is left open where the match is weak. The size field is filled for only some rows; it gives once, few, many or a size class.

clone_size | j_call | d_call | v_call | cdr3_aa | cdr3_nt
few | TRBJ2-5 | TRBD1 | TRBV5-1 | CASSFEGGGETQYF | TGCGCCAGCAGCTTCGAAGGGGGCGGGGAGACCCAGTACTTC
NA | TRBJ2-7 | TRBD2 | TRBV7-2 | CASSQGLAGGPSEQYF | TGTGCCAGCAGCCAGGGACTAGCGGGAGGGCCTAGTGAGCAGTACTTC
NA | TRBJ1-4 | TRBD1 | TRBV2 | CASSLDRGSNEKLFF | TGTGCCAGCAGCCTAGACAGGGGGTCTAATGAAAAACTGTTTTTT
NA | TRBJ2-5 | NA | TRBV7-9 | CASSDRQDQQYF | TGTGCCAGCAGCGACCGACAGGACCAGCAGTACTTC
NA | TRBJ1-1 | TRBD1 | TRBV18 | CASSPAHGQGRDTEAFF | TGTGCCAGCTCACCAGCACACGGACAGGGGCGGGACACTGAAGCTTTCTTT
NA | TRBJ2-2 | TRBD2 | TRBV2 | CASSLAGRGAGELFF | TGTGCCAGCAGCCTAGCGGGGCGAGGGGCCGGGGAGCTGTTTTTT
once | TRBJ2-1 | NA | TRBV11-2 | CASSFSGVPSNEQFF | TGTGCCAGCAGCTTCTCAGGGGTCCCGAGCAATGAGCAGTTCTTC
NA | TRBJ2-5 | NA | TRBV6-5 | CASSYGSVDVTQYF | TGTGCCAGCAGTTACGGGTCAGTAGACGTGACCCAGTACTTC
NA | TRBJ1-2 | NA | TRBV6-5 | CASSYWGSDYGYTF | TGTGCCAGCAGTTACTGGGGGAGCGACTATGGCTACACCTTC
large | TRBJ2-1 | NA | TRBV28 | CASNQFRGNEQFF | TGTGCCAGCAACCAGTTTCGTGGCAATGAGCAGTTCTTC
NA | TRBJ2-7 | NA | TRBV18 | CASSLQGLGYEQYF | TGTGCCAGCTCCCTGCAGGGGCTCGGCTACGAGCAGTACTTC
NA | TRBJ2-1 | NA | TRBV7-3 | CASSLRDFNYNEQFF | TGTGCCAGCAGCTTAAGGGACTTTAACTACAATGAGCAGTTCTTC
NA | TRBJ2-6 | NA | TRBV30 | CAWSVGSGANALTF | TGTGCCTGGAGTGTGGGCTCTGGGGCCAACGCCCTGACTTTC
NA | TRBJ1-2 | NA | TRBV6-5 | CASSPMDNYGYTF | TGTGCCAGCAGCCCCATGGATAACTATGGCTACACCTTC
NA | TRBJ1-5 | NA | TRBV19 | CASSGSGANQPQHF | TGTGCCAGTAGTGGGTCGGGGGCAAATCAGCCCCAGCATTTT
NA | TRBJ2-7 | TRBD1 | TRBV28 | CASSSPGQPYVQYF | TGTGCCAGCAGTTCGCCGGGACAGCCTTACGTGCAGTACTTC
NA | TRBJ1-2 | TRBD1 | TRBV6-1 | CARRDSSPDGYTF | TGTGCCAGGAGGGACAGCAGCCCGGATGGCTACACCTTC
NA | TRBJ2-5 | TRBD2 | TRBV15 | CATSRGAGGGETQYF | TGTGCCACCAGCAGGGGAGCGGGAGGGGGAGAGACCCAGTACTTC
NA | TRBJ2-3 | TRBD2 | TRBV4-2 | CASSQPSGRVTDTQYF | TGTGCCAGCAGCCAACCGAGCGGGAGGGTCACAGATACGCAGTATTTT
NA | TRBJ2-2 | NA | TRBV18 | CASSPPKGAGELFF | TGTGCCAGCTCACCACCGAAGGGGGCCGGGGAGCTGTTTTTT
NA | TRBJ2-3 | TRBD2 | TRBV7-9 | CASSITRASGRTDTQYF | TGTGCCAGCAGCATCACCCGGGCTAGCGGGAGGACAGATACGCAGTATTTT
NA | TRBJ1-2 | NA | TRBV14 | CASSQDQGSYGYTF | TGTGCCAGCAGCCAAGATCAAGGTAGCTATGGCTACACCTTC
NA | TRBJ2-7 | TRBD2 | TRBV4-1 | CASSPFHWEGTYEQYF | TGCGCCAGCAGCCCCTTCCACTGGGAGGGCACATACGAGCAGTACTTC
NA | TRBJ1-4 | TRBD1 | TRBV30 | CAWSPTGYLSGKLFF | TGTGCCTGGAGTCCGACAGGGTACCTAAGCGGAAAACTGTTTTTT
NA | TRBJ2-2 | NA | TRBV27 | CASRLLNTGELFF | TGTGCCAGCAGACTCCTGAACACCGGGGAGCTGTTTTTT
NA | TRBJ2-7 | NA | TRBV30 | CAWSVFGGRRSSYEQYF | TGTGCCTGGAGTGTATTTGGAGGGCGGCGGAGCTCCTACGAGCAGTACTTC
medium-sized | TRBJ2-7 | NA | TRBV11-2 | CASSEPGPRDEQYF | TGTGCCAGCAGCGAACCGGGACCTCGGGACGAGCAGTACTTC
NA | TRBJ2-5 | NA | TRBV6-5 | CASSTGLGSGTQYF | TGTGCCAGCAGTACCGGGCTCGGGAGTGGGACCCAGTACTTC
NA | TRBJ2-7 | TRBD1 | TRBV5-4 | CASSSGTGVSYEQYF | TGTGCCAGCAGCAGCGGGACAGGGGTCTCCTACGAGCAGTACTTC
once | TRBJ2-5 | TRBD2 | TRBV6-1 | CASTLLAGEVKTQYF | TGTGCCAGCACTTTACTAGCGGGAGAGGTGAAGACCCAGTACTTC
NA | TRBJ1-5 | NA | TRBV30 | CAWSVRWGAGNQPQHF | TGTGCCTGGAGTGTAAGGTGGGGGGCTGGAAATCAGCCCCAGCATTTT
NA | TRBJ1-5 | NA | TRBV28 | CASRLTRPSNQPQHF | TGTGCCAGCAGACTGACACGCCCCAGCAATCAGCCCCAGCATTTT
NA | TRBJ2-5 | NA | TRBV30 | CAWSPRGGTKETQYF | TGTGCCTGGAGTCCCAGGGGGGGGACGAAAGAGACTCAGTACTTC
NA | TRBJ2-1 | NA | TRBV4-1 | CASSLTGSSYNEQFF | TGCGCCAGCAGCCTGACTGGGAGCTCCTACAATGAGCAGTTCTTC
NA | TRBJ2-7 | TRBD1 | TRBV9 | CASSSGQGTREQYF | TGTGCCAGCAGCTCGGGACAGGGGACGCGCGAGCAGTACTTC
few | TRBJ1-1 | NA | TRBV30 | CAWIPDKNSLNTEAFF | TGTGCCTGGATCCCCGACAAAAACAGCCTGAACACTGAAGCTTTCTTT
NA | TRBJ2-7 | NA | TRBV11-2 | CASSHDRDEQYF | TGTGCCAGCAGCCACGATAGGGACGAGCAGTACTTC
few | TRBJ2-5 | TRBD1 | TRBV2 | CASGGPSSARTGEQETQYF | TGTGCCAGCGGAGGCCCTTCGTCCGCAAGGACAGGGGAGCAAGAGACCCAGTACTTC
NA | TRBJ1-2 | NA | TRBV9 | CASGDADYGYTF | TGTGCCAGCGGAGACGCGGACTATGGCTACACCTTC
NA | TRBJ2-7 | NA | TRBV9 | CASSVGWGPSYEQYF | TGTGCCAGCAGCGTAGGATGGGGACCCTCCTACGAGCAGTACTTC
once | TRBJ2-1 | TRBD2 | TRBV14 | CASSQGSGRRNEQFF | TGTGCCAGCAGCCAAGGGAGCGGGAGACGAAATGAGCAGTTCTTC
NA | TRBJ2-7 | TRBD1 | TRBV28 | CASSLWQGVSYEQYF | TGTGCCAGCAGTTTATGGCAGGGGGTCTCCTACGAGCAGTACTTC
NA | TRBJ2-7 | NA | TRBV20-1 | CSAPISYEQYF | TGCAGTGCTCCCATTTCCTACGAGCAGTACTTC
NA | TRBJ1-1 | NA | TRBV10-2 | CASSGRGENTEAFF | TGCGCCAGCTCTGGAAGGGGGGAGAACACTGAAGCTTTCTTT
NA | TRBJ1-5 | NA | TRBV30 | CAWRTGGANQPQHF | TGTGCCTGGAGGACGGGAGGAGCTAATCAGCCCCAGCATTTT
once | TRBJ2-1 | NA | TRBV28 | CASSLYGNYNEQFF | TGTGCCAGCAGTCTCTATGGGAATTACAATGAGCAGTTCTTC
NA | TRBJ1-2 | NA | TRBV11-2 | CASSLRPDNYGYTF | TGTGCCAGCAGCTTAAGACCAGATAACTATGGCTACACCTTC
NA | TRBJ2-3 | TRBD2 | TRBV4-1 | CASSSSGSSADTQYF | TGCGCCAGCAGCAGTAGCGGGAGTTCCGCAGATACGCAGTATTTT
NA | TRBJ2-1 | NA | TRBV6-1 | CASSESSGTYNEQFF | TGTGCCAGCAGTGAAAGCAGCGGCACCTACAATGAGCAGTTCTTC
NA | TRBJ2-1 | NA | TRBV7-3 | CASSLIGNEQFF | TGTGCCAGCAGCTTAATAGGGAATGAGCAGTTCTTC
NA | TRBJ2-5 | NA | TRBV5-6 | CASSLSGEGETQYF | TGTGCCAGCAGCTTGTCCGGGGAAGGAGAGACCCAGTACTTC
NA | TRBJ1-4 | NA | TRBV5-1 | CASSPGPNEKLFF | TGCGCCAGCAGTCCAGGACCGAATGAAAAACTGTTTTTT
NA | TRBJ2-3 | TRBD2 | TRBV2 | CASRKGLAGGPGSTDTQYF | TGTGCCAGCAGAAAGGGACTAGCGGGAGGGCCAGGGTCAACAGATACGCAGTATTTT
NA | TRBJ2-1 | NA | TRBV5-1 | CASSLSLQPAGFSYNEQFF | TGCGCCAGCAGCTTGTCGTTACAACCCGCGGGATTCTCCTACAATGAGCAGTTCTTC